The 28 T cell receptor beta chains below were found in one sample sequenced in a study of cytomegalovirus exposure and HLA in healthy donors (dated 2017 in TCRdb). Libraries were made using the immunoSEQ multiplex PCR assay. The immuneACCESS repertoire file appears here via TCRdb, limited to in-frame rearrangements. These files lack a portion of the clones; in checked studies, under half of the deficit traces to unresolved V genes, and the cause of the others is not known. Here the sample has about 90,000 clones; about four fifths occur a single time. The ten top clones hold roughly 12% of the sample. The specimen sequenced was PBMCs. The source of these receptors is a young woman in good health and CMV-seropositive.

The chain employs TRBV5-1 and TRBJ1-2; D not certain. CDR3 length: 12 residues. Germline CDR1 is SGHRS and CDR2 is YFSETQ. Trimming stripped 2 bases from V and 3 bases from J, with 5 bases between. The CDR3 reads CASSLGDYGYTF. DNA for the CDR3: TGCGCCAGCAGCTTAGGAGACTATGGCTACACCTTC.

The V call is TRBV13, the J call TRBJ2-7, with D tentatively TRBD1 (6 bases). Germline values: CDR1 PRHDT, CDR2 FYEKMQ (reference sequence). Trimming left V 6 bases short and J 0 bases short, with 15 bases between. This CDR3 is 15 amino acids long. CDR3 nucleotides: TGTGCCAGCAGTTCCGGGACACCGCCCTCCTACGAGCAGTACTTC. This codes for CASSSGTPPSYEQYF.

The chain is built from TRBV7-6 and TRBJ1-5; no definite D call. Germline values: CDR1 SGHVS, CDR2 FNYEAQ. The V end was cut by 4 bases, the J end by 4 bases, with 8 bases between. This CDR3 is 13 amino acids long. The CDR3 is CASSSGVNQPQHF. CDR3 bases: TGTGCCAGCAGCTCGGGAGTTAATCAGCCCCAGCATTTT.

The chain links TRBV19 to TRBJ2-3, with 14 positions matching TRBD2. The CDR3 runs to 17 residues. CDR1 is LNHDA and CDR2 is SQIVND in the germline V gene (reference sequence). With 5 bases clipped from V and 4 bases from J, the junction kept 8 bases outside the gene matches. CDR3 loop: CASSANRLAGGPDTQYF. CDR3 nucleotide sequence: TGTGCCAGTAGTGCCAACCGACTAGCGGGGGGGCCAGATACGCAGTATTTT.

The V call is TRBV5-6, the J call TRBJ1-4; D is unresolved. Looked up from germline, CDR1 is SGHDT and CDR2 is YYEEEE. Trimming cost V 0 bases and J 8 bases, with 11 bases left between them. The CDR3 consists of 14 residues. The CDR3 region is CASSLDGIEEKLFF. In nucleotides, the CDR3 is TGTGCCAGCAGCTTGGACGGGATAGAGGAAAAACTGTTTTTT.

The rearrangement links TRBV2 to TRBJ1-2; 9 bases fit TRBD1. CDR3 length equals 16 residues. The germline CDR1 and CDR2 sequences are SNHLY and FYNNEI. Trimming took 8 bases from V and 4 from J; bases not matched to a gene: 14. The CDR3 DNA sequence: TGTGCCAGCTTACCGGGACAGGGACGGGGGGGCTATGGCTACACCTTC. Translated, it gives CASLPGQGRGGYGYTF.

The rearrangement uses TRBV9 and TRBJ1-4; D call uncertain. V lost 4 bases and J lost 0, with 13 bases in between. The CDR3 is made up of 16 amino acids. Germline V gene lookup returns CDR1 SGDLS and CDR2 YYNGEE. The CDR3 DNA is TGTGCCAGCAGCCCAACGGGAGACGCAACTAATGAAAAACTGTTTTTT. It encodes CASSPTGDATNEKLFF.

The chain joins TRBV7-8 to TRBJ1-4; D uncertain. This CDR3 spans 14 amino acids. Germline CDR1 and CDR2: SGHVS and FQNEAQ. Trimming took 8 bases from V and 7 from J, leaving 17 bases between them. The CDR3 spells CASGKGLPPEKLFF. The CDR3 coding sequence is TGTGCCAGCGGGAAAGGACTCCCCCCTGAAAAACTGTTTTTT.

In its sample, this clone is medium-sized. The chain has TRBV20-1 and TRBJ1-2; the match to TRBD1 covers 7 bases. The V gene end was trimmed by 7 bases and the J gene end by 7 bases; junction bases not matched to a gene: 6. CDR1 and CDR2 (germline): DFQATT, SNEGSKA (reference sequence). This CDR3 is 11 amino acids long. The CDR3 DNA reads TGCAGTGTCAAACAGGGGCCTGGCTACACCTTC. This encodes CSVKQGPGYTF.

The chain has TRBV10-3 and TRBJ2-7, with 11 bases identical to TRBD2. The CDR3 is made up of 15 amino acids. Germline values: CDR1 ENHRY, CDR2 SYGVKD. With 6 bases clipped from V and 0 bases from J, the junction kept 4 bases outside the gene matches. The CDR3 nucleotides read TGTGCCATCAGCGCTGGGACTAGCGGCTCCTACGAGCAGTACTTC. As protein: CAISAGTSGSYEQYF.

The chain joins TRBV11-2 to TRBJ2-1; 10 nucleotides align to TRBD2. The CDR3 is made up of 17 amino acids. In germline, CDR1 is SGHAT, CDR2 FQNNGV. J was trimmed by 6 bases and V by 5 bases; bases with no gene match: 13. The CDR3 loop reads CASSQGRFSGGSNEQFF. DNA of the CDR3: TGTGCCAGCAGCCAAGGGAGATTTAGCGGGGGGAGCAATGAGCAGTTCTTC.

J is TRBJ2-2 and V is TRBV5-1; 10 bases line up with TRBD1. CDR1 and CDR2 (germline): SGHRS, YFSETQ. The CDR3 consists of 18 residues. V dropped 3 bases and J dropped 1; count of bases not matched to a gene: 9. The DNA of the CDR3 is TGCGCCAGCAGCTACCCCGTTGGGACAGGGGTGAACACCGGGGAGCTGTTTTTT. Its protein product is CASSYPVGTGVNTGELFF.

The genes are TRBV5-1 and TRBJ1-5; no clear D. Trimming pared 4 bases from V and 0 bases from J, leaving 11 bases between. CDR1 and CDR2 from the germline V gene are SGHRS and YFSETQ. This CDR3 has 15 amino acids. CDR3 coding DNA: TGCGCCAGCAGCCCTACCGGAGATAGCAATCAGCCCCAGCATTTT. Its translation is CASSPTGDSNQPQHF. Looking up the rest from reference TRBV5-1 and TRBJ1-5 gives the full variable domain: KAGVTQTPRYLIKTRGQQVTLSCSPISGHRSVSWYQQTPGQGLQFLFEYFSETQRNKGNFPGRFSGRQFSNSRSEMNVSTLELGDSALYLCASSPTGDSNQPQHFGDGTRLSIL.

The chain joins TRBV6-1 to TRBJ1-1; D is possibly TRBD1 (5 bases). The V gene lost 7 bases and the J gene lost 1 base, with 10 bases spanning the gap. From germline, CDR1 is MNHNS and CDR2 SASEGT. CDR3 size: 13 residues. CDR3: CASIGGPNTEAFF. The CDR3 region has the DNA TGTGCCAGCATCGGGGGTCCGAACACTGAAGCTTTCTTT.

V usage is TRBV2 and J usage is TRBJ2-5; no definite D call. V was clipped by 4 bases and J by 3 bases, with 15 bases between them. Looked up from germline, CDR1 is SNHLY and CDR2 is FYNNEI. The CDR3 is 15 residues long. The CDR3 DNA sequence: TGTGCCAGCAGTGCCCCCCTAGTAGGAGAAGAGACCCAGTACTTC. It specifies CASSAPLVGEETQYF.

The J gene is TRBJ2-7, the V gene TRBV27; TRBD1 matches 9 bases. The germline gives CDR1 MNHEY, CDR2 SMNVEV (reference sequence). The CDR3 has 16 amino acids. The ends lost 6 bases at V and 5 bases at J; junction bases unmatched: 14. CDR3 sequence reads: CASRPHTGTGFHEQYF. The CDR3 bases are TGTGCCAGCAGGCCTCATACCGGGACAGGGTTCCACGAGCAGTACTTC.

The genes are TRBV7-8 and TRBJ2-1; 10 bases line up with TRBD2. The CDR3 extends over 15 amino acids. Trimming cost V 5 bases and J 7 bases; bases outside gene matches: 8. Germline V CDR1 and CDR2: SGHVS, FQNEAQ. The CDR3 DNA follows: TGTGCCAGCAGCCGGAGCGGGGGGGCTTGGAATGAGCAGTTCTTC. Residues: CASSRSGGAWNEQFF. Drawing the rest from reference TRBV7-8 and TRBJ2-1, the complete variable domain is GAGVSQSPRYKVAKRGQDVALRCDPISGHVSLFWYQQALGQGPEFLTYFQNEAQLDKSGLPSDRFFAERPEGSVSTLKIQRTQQEDSAVYLCASSRSGGAWNEQFFGPGTRLTVL.

CDR3 bases: TGTGCCAGCAGTTTCTCGGGGAGCTCCTACAATGAGCAGTTCTTC. Protein product: CASSFSGSSYNEQFF. The chain couples TRBV28 to TRBJ2-1; weak D call: TRBD2 (5 bases). Trimming shortened V by 3 bases and J by 0 bases, and 9 bases separated the two germline ends. CDR1 is MDHEN, CDR2 SYDVKM, per germline. The length of the CDR3 is 15 residues. Full variable domain (rest looked up from reference TRBV28 and TRBJ2-1): DVKVTQSSRYLVKRTGEKVFLECVQDMDHENMFWYRQDPGLGLRLIYFSYDVKMKEKGDIPEGYSVSREKKERFSLILESASTNQTSMYLCASSFSGSSYNEQFFGPGTRLTVL.

The chain is built from TRBV7-9 and TRBJ2-5, with 10 nucleotides matching TRBD1. J gave up 3 bases and V 4 bases, and 2 bases lay outside the gene matches. CDR1 and CDR2 from the germline V gene are SEHNR and FQNEAQ (reference sequence). This CDR3 spans 14 amino acids. The CDR3 DNA reads as TGTGCCAGCAGCTGGGGGACAGGGGAAGAGACCCAGTACTTC. It codes for CASSWGTGEETQYF.

The genes are TRBV6-5 and TRBJ2-7; possibly TRBD1 for D (5 bases). The CDR3 covers 15 residues. Germline V gives CDR1 MNHEY, CDR2 SVGAGI. V shed 2 bases and J shed 6 bases, with 17 bases lying between them. This chain's CDR3 is CASSYPGQGSGEQYF. CDR3 DNA sequence: TGTGCCAGCAGTTACCCCGGGCAGGGAAGTGGCGAGCAGTACTTC.

This clone has only one observation. V usage is TRBV27 and J usage is TRBJ1-1; D uncertain. V shed 2 bases and J shed 7 bases, with 11 bases lying between them. The CDR3 has 13 amino acids. Germline CDR1 and CDR2: MNHEY and SMNVEV (reference sequence). Here the CDR3 DNA reads TGTGCCAGCAGTTTAGCGGCAGGACTTGAAGCTTTCTTT. This codes for CASSLAAGLEAFF.

J is TRBJ2-3 and V is TRBV9; 12 bases map to TRBD2. There are 18 residues in the CDR3. V shed 0 bases and J 2 bases; nucleotides not matched to a gene: 7. Germline loops: CDR1 SGDLS, CDR2 YYNGEE. The CDR3 sequence: CASSVVASGGADTDTQYF. CDR3 nucleotides: TGTGCCAGCAGCGTAGTAGCTAGCGGGGGGGCCGACACAGATACGCAGTATTTT. The whole variable domain, remainder taken from reference TRBV9 and TRBJ2-3, is DSGVTQTPKHLITATGQRVTLRCSPRSGDLSVYWYQQSLDQGLQFLIQYYNGEERAKGNILERFSAQQFPDLHSELNLSSLELGDSALYFCASSVVASGGADTDTQYFGPGTRLTVL.

The rearrangement joins TRBV7-8 to TRBJ1-5, with a tentative D call TRBD1 (6 bases). The ends were cut back, 5 bases at V and 4 bases at J, with 18 bases in the middle. The CDR3 length is 16 residues. Germline assignment: CDR1 SGHVS and CDR2 FQNEAQ. CDR3 protein: CASSPIRTAINQPQHF. CDR3 bases: TGTGCCAGCAGCCCAATCCGGACAGCTATTAATCAGCCCCAGCATTTT.

In its sample, this clone was seen a few times. The V and J genes are TRBV30 and TRBJ1-6, with D possibly being TRBD1 (6 bases). CDR1 is GTSNPN and CDR2 is SVGIG in the germline V gene (reference sequence). The CDR3 runs to 14 residues. With 3 bases removed from V and 10 bases from J, the gap between germline ends came to 16 bases. The CDR3 DNA sequence: TGTGCCTGGAGCGGGGGGGCGCAGGGATCACCCCTCCACTTT. This sequence encodes CAWSGGAQGSPLHF.

CDR3 sequence: CASSEPQVSDTQYF. DNA of the CDR3: TGTGCCAGCAGCGAACCACAGGTCTCAGATACGCAGTATTTT. This rearrangement joins TRBV6-5 to TRBJ2-3, with D perhaps TRBD1 (5 bases). CDR3 length: 14 amino acids. Per germline, CDR1 MNHEY and CDR2 SVGAGI. The V end lost 6 bases, the J end lost 4 bases, and 14 bases lay between the germline ends.

The V gene is TRBV28, the J gene TRBJ2-6; the match to TRBD2 covers 8 bases. The CDR3 loop spans 19 amino acids. Losses at the gene ends were 3 bases for V and 3 bases for J; bases not matched to a gene: 13. Germline V CDR1 and CDR2: MDHEN, SYDVKM. CDR3 in amino acids: CASSLLRGGANYGANVLTF. In nucleotides, the CDR3 is TGTGCCAGCAGTTTGCTCCGGGGGGGGGCGAATTATGGGGCCAACGTCCTGACTTTC.

The V gene is TRBV5-1, the J gene TRBJ2-7, with D maybe TRBD1 (6 bases). The CDR3 loop spans 14 amino acids. The germline V gene encodes CDR1 SGHRS and CDR2 YFSETQ. Trimming took off 1 base at V and 2 bases at J, with 10 bases between the two ends. CDR3 residues: CASSLRTEAYEQYF. The CDR3 DNA is TGCGCCAGCAGCTTGAGGACAGAAGCCTACGAGCAGTACTTC.

This clone was seen only once. V and J are TRBV9 and TRBJ2-2; TRBD1 matches 7 bases. V shed 6 bases and J 6 bases; nucleotides not matched to a gene: 5. Per germline, CDR1 SGDLS and CDR2 YYNGEE. CDR3 length: 13 residues. The CDR3 here is CASNPGQSGELFF. CDR3 coding DNA: TGTGCCAGCAACCCGGGACAGTCCGGGGAGCTGTTTTTT. Full variable domain (remainder filled in from reference TRBV9 and TRBJ2-2): DSGVTQTPKHLITATGQRVTLRCSPRSGDLSVYWYQQSLDQGLQFLIQYYNGEERAKGNILERFSAQQFPDLHSELNLSSLELGDSALYFCASNPGQSGELFFGEGSRLTVL.